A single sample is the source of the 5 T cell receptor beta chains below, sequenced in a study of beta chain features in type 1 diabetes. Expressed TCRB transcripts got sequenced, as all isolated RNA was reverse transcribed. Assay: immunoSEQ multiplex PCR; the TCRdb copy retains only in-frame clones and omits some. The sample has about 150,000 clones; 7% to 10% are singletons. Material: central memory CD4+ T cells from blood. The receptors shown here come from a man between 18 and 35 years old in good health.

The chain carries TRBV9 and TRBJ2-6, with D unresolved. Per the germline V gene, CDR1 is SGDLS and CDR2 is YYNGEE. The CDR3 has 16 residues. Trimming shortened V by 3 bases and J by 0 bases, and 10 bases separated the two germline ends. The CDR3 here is CASSGLFSSGANVLTF. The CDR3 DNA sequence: TGTGCCAGCAGCGGATTATTTAGCTCTGGGGCCAACGTCCTGACTTTC. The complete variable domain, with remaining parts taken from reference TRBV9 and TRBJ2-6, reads DSGVTQTPKHLITATGQRVTLRCSPRSGDLSVYWYQQSLDQGLQFLIQYYNGEERAKGNILERFSAQQFPDLHSELNLSSLELGDSALYFCASSGLFSSGANVLTFGAGSRLTVL.

The CDR3: CASRQGTGGAKQYF. Written as DNA, the CDR3 is TGTGCCAGCCGGCAAGGGACAGGGGGCGCAAAGCAGTACTTC. The V and J genes are TRBV28 and TRBJ2-7; 12 nucleotides line up with TRBD1. The V gene's germline CDR1 is MDHEN and CDR2 SYDVKM. The junction had 10 bases not matched to a gene; V was cut back by 8 bases and J by 8 bases. The CDR3 covers 14 residues.

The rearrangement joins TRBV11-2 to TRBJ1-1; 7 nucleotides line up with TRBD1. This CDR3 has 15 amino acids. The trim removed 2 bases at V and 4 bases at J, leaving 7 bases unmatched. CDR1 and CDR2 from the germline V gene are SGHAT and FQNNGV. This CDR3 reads CASSLRVEGATEAFF. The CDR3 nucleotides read TGTGCCAGCAGCTTAAGAGTCGAGGGGGCCACTGAAGCTTTCTTT.

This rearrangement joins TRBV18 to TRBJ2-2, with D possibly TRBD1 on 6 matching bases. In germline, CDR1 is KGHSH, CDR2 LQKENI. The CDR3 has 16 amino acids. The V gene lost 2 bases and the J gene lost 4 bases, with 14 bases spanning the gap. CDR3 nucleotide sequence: TGTGCCAGCTCACCAAGGGAGTCAGGGGCCACCGGGGAGCTGTTTTTT. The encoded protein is CASSPRESGATGELFF.

The CDR3 spells CASSLGQGGSTDTQYF. CDR3 sequence (DNA): TGTGCCAGCTCGTTGGGACAGGGGGGCAGCACAGATACGCAGTATTTT. V is TRBV18 and J is TRBJ2-3; 11 bases agree with TRBD1. The junction had 5 bases not matched to a gene; V was cut back by 6 bases and J by 0 bases. The CDR3 loop spans 16 amino acids. Per the germline V gene, CDR1 is KGHSH and CDR2 is LQKENI.